These T cell receptor beta chains were read from a single sample in a study of cytomegalovirus exposure and HLA in healthy donors. The assay was immunoSEQ multiplex PCR, and TCRdb's table has in-frame clones only and misses some. The table lists 110,000 to 150,000 clones, roughly 76% of them singletons, with roughly 1.3% in the top ten. Sequencing input: PBMCs. Receptor source: a woman in her thirties or forties in good health and CMV-seronegative. Each CDR3 is given with its conserved first and last residue. D genes are given only for firm matches. Only part of the rows carry a size: once, few, many, or a class if the clone is expanded.

CDR3: CASRSGTGALAGEKLFF
size: .
V: TRBV2
J: TRBJ1-4
D: TRBD1

CDR3: CASSHDLQANSPLHF
size: .
V: TRBV23-1
J: TRBJ1-6
D: .

CDR3: CASSLGLAGGMLDQYF
size: .
V: TRBV5-4
J: TRBJ2-5
D: TRBD2

CDR3: CASSLGSYRGETQYF
size: .
V: TRBV7-6
J: TRBJ2-5
D: TRBD1

CDR3: CASSVDRGLVFF
size: once
V: TRBV25-1
J: TRBJ2-1
D: .

CDR3: CASSLLAGGSNYGYTF
size: .
V: TRBV27
J: TRBJ1-2
D: TRBD1

CDR3: CASSLTRRNTGELFF
size: .
V: TRBV27
J: TRBJ2-2
D: .

CDR3: CASSPRTSGGADEQFF
size: once
V: TRBV5-4
J: TRBJ2-1
D: TRBD2

CDR3: CASSFGQGGWGYTF
size: .
V: TRBV7-2
J: TRBJ1-2
D: TRBD1

CDR3: CASSLSGGGNEQFF
size: .
V: TRBV7-3
J: TRBJ2-1
D: TRBD2

CDR3: CASSPRYSNQPQHF
size: .
V: TRBV28
J: TRBJ1-5
D: .

CDR3: CASSQTGELFF
size: few
V: TRBV27
J: TRBJ2-2
D: .

CDR3: CASSETGDTEAFF
size: .
V: TRBV18
J: TRBJ1-1
D: TRBD1

CDR3: CASGLSSGRPGGSTEAFF
size: .
V: TRBV14
J: TRBJ1-1
D: .

CDR3: CASSATGTGTMAQYF
size: .
V: TRBV7-7
J: TRBJ2-5
D: TRBD1

CDR3: CASSQDRAGANVLTF
size: .
V: TRBV18
J: TRBJ2-6
D: TRBD1

CDR3: CASSLSRDGGYTF
size: .
V: TRBV27
J: TRBJ1-2
D: .

CDR3: CASSLGRGLPVAFF
size: few
V: TRBV5-6
J: TRBJ1-1
D: TRBD1

CDR3: CSVSPWDRSYEQYF
size: .
V: TRBV29-1
J: TRBJ2-7
D: TRBD1

CDR3: CASSKRTSVGDRDTQYF
size: .
V: TRBV27
J: TRBJ2-3
D: TRBD2

CDR3: CASSLGTAPTEAFF
size: .
V: TRBV13
J: TRBJ1-1
D: .

CDR3: CASSQEQALSGNTIYF
size: .
V: TRBV4-1
J: TRBJ1-3
D: .

CDR3: CASSPSGTGLNGYTF
size: .
V: TRBV27
J: TRBJ1-2
D: TRBD1

CDR3: CASSLAGQLMNTEAFF
size: .
V: TRBV5-1
J: TRBJ1-1
D: .

CDR3: CASSPTGSDLHGYTF
size: .
V: TRBV7-3
J: TRBJ1-2
D: .

CDR3: CASNPGTSGGAAYNEQFF
size: .
V: TRBV6-4
J: TRBJ2-1
D: TRBD2

CDR3: CASSTDRGNRETQYF
size: .
V: TRBV19
J: TRBJ2-5
D: TRBD1

CDR3: CASSLSGEQPQHF
size: many
V: TRBV11-1
J: TRBJ1-5
D: .

CDR3: CASRPTGTAGNTIYF
size: .
V: TRBV6-1
J: TRBJ1-3
D: TRBD1

CDR3: CASSLSVNEQFF
size: once
V: TRBV13
J: TRBJ2-1
D: .

CDR3: CASSLGGNTGELFF
size: .
V: TRBV28
J: TRBJ2-2
D: .

CDR3: CASSSPSGGLNTEAFF
size: .
V: TRBV28
J: TRBJ1-1
D: TRBD1

CDR3: CASSLATANTEAFF
size: few
V: TRBV5-1
J: TRBJ1-1
D: .

CDR3: CASSPGWQGAPTGELFF
size: .
V: TRBV7-9
J: TRBJ2-2
D: TRBD1

CDR3: CASSPGQGPDTQYF
size: .
V: TRBV5-1
J: TRBJ2-3
D: TRBD1